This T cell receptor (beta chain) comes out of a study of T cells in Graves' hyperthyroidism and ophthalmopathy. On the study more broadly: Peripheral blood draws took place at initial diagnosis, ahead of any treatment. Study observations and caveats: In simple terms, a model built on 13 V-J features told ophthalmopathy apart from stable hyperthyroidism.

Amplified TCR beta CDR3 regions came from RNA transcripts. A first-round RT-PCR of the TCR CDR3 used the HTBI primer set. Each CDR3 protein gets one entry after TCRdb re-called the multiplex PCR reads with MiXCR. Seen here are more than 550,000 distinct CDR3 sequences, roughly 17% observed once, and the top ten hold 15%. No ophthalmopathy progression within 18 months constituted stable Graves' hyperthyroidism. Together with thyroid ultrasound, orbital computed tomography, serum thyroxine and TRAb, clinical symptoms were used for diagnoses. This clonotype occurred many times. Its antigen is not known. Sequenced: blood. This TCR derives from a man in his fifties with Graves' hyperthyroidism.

CDR3 in DNA: TGTGCCAGCACCCTCAGCAGGGGGCAAGGAGAGCAGTACTTC. It is translated as CASTLSRGQGEQYF. The chain is built from TRBV28 and TRBJ2-7; TRBD1 agrees at 8 bases. In germline, CDR1 is MDHEN, CDR2 SYDVKM. The trim removed 7 bases at V and 7 bases at J, leaving 12 bases unmatched. The CDR3 spans 14 residues.